What follows is one T cell receptor beta chain and its context. The germline V and J ends were trimmed by 8 bases and 0 bases, with 16 bases remaining between them. Germline V CDR1 and CDR2: ENHRY, SYGVKD. The CDR3 totals 15 residues. This specimen comes from a study of shared clonotypes between healthy human individuals. Here immunoSEQ multiplex PCR was the method, and the copy in TCRdb shows in-frame clones only, minus some. The table includes 2 million to 2.5 million clones, just over 90% detected once. The naive CD8 population came from CD45RO-negative cells selected for CCR7, without terminally differentiated effector memory CD45RA+ cells.

The genes are TRBV10-3 and TRBJ2-5; D is perhaps TRBD1 or TRBD2 (5 bases each). This receptor was identified in a man younger than 35 in good health. Some clones in this sample may be carry-over from other donors' samples. Source material: naive CD8+ T cells from PBMCs. CDR3 residues: CAIRKGTEYQETQYF. The CDR3 DNA sequence: TGTGCCATCCGCAAAGGGACGGAATACCAAGAGACCCAGTACTTC.